This TCR beta chain is from a study of shared clonotypes between healthy human individuals. Overall study: Those who served as donors were a couple of women and a few men between the ages of 18 and 49. Study-wide points: Around 5% was the fraction of naive CD4 clonotypes found shared across several donors.

Tens of thousands of T cell genomes (roughly 190 ng DNA) went into each sorted-subset replicate. Original analysis: ImmunoSEQ output held junction-only sequences without quality scores, so filtering differed. The protocol was immunoSEQ multiplex PCR, while the TCRdb copy is restricted to in-frame clones and leaves out a portion. The V and J calls and the clone size are those of that table, but D and trimming were determined from the DNA. The data show 550,000 to 800,000 clones, less than 95% seen once. This clone was recorded once. No antigen is known for it. Sequencing input: memory CD8+ T cells from PBMCs. Regarding subset: CD45RO+ cells pooled with CCR7-negative TemRA cells. This receptor was taken from a man aged 18 to 29 in good health. Some clones in this sample may be carry-over from other donors' samples.

CDR3 bases: TGCGCCAGCAGCCAAGATCTTTTGAGGGGGATTAGTTCATACAATGAGCAGTTCTTC. It is translated as CASSQDLLRGISSYNEQFF. The chain employs TRBV4-1 and TRBJ2-1; D may be TRBD1 (6 bases). CDR1 is MGHRA, CDR2 YSYEKL, per germline. Trimming pared 0 bases from V and 4 bases from J, leaving 22 bases between. The CDR3 length is 19 residues.